Sequencing of this TCR beta chain was carried out in a study of shared clonotypes between healthy human individuals (dated by TCRdb to 2020 to 2021). About the full investigation: A couple of women and a few men aged 18 to 49 years were included in the cohort. For each donor, CD4 naive and CD4 memory were each run on three plates, CD8 naive on two plates, and CD8 memory on one plate. Per donor, leukapheresis produced somewhere between about 0.9 and 9.5 billion PBMCs. Blood TCR repertoires of five healthy adults were deeply sequenced to estimate repertoire size and the extent of clonotype sharing between individuals. To increase sequencing depth and limit assay-specific biases, TCR repertoire library preparation and sequencing were carried out by different laboratories using diverse techniques.

Healthy HIV-negative adults with no recently reported acute infections or vaccinations were included as donors. All donors were Caucasian adults living in Nashville, Tennessee, USA. CD4+ T cells were enriched by magnetic negative selection; naive cells were then positively selected on CD45RA, and the negative fraction formed the memory subset. After blood collection by leukapheresis, PBMCs were isolated using Ficoll-Histopaque density gradient centrifugation and then cryopreserved in the vapor phase of liquid nitrogen. Analytical flow cytometry was used to check the purity and quantity of every magnetically sorted T cell population. Each sorted fraction had its genomic DNA isolated and then quantified by UV absorbance on a Nanodrop 2000c. What the work shows at the level of the full study, not this receptor alone: The small number of donors limited the genetic and exposure-history diversity represented. Larger estimated clonotype richness was generally found for naive subsets than for memory subsets. When a handful of donors were compared, the shared fraction of clonotypes was about 5.5% for naive CD4, less than 4% for naive CD8, 2.3% for memory CD4, and approximately 0.4% for memory CD8. Pairwise subsampling led to the expectation that sequencing depth would affect the degree of clonotype sharing among donors. Incomplete sequencing was indicated by rarefaction of sorted-subset datasets, despite the large sequencing depth. Sampling was restricted to blood, and TCR repertoires in tissue are likely to differ from TCR repertoires in blood. Higher generation probabilities were observed for clonotypes shared by all four sorted-subset donors than for non-shared clonotypes.

Including the terminal cysteine and phenylalanine, the CDR3 comprises 13 residues. Just CDR3 DNA is preserved here, 39 bases in frame from base 1. V and J are truncated by 4 bases and 5 bases respectively, leaving an intervening sequence of 9 bases. Looking up the germline V gene yields CDR1 LGHNA and CDR2 YSLEER. Turning to this clone: The target of this receptor is not known. No per-base quality is available; no much larger clone lies one base away.

Using the deep immunoSEQ assay, TCR CDR3 regions were amplified from genomic DNA by multiplex PCR. For each cell subset, the extracted genomic DNA was distributed evenly across all wells of several immunoSEQ 96-well plates, and each plate served as one replicate. Each replicate PCR for sorted subsets received about 200 ng genomic DNA, equal to about 30,000 T cell genomes. Purified libraries were measured with a Qubit 3.0 fluorometer, size-checked on a Bioanalyzer 2100, and measured again with the KAPA Library Quantification kit. Each immunoSEQ 96-well plate was sequenced on its own single-read 150-cycle Illumina NextSeq 550 flow cell. Under the source paper's analysis protocol: Because the immunoSEQ output held only junctional sequences and lacked quality scores, the filtering could not match the filtering applied to full-length reads. Sequences were annotated with PyIR, a Python wrapper for IgBLAST v1.9, and V/J genes and CDR3 were assigned using IMGT germline references. Any read was removed if the V/J assignment was weak (E-value above 1e-6), the CDR3 was missing, or the read contained stop codons, out-of-frame junctions, or ambiguous translated residues. V3J clonotypes were defined by identical inferred V gene, J gene, and CDR3 amino acid sequence. To compute the percentage overlap between repertoires, the number of shared unique clonotypes was divided by the size of the smaller repertoire. Richness of each repertoire was evaluated using RTK rarefaction, the Chao1 estimator, and Recon v2.1 estimates of unobserved clonotypes. Generation probabilities were computed with OLGA for all TCRbeta clonotypes obtained by the gDNA method from a few donors. The source is immuneACCESS, and TCRdb retained only in-frame sequences with V and J called. Part of the clones is not carried over; for the studies checked, unresolved V genes explain less than half of this, and the remainder is unexplained. The DNA was the basis for D and trimming; V, J and clone size are from that table. A total of approximately 320,000 clones appear in this sample, roughly 70% of them only once. Clones ranked in the top ten supply 10% of the sample.

The sequence was obtained from a man between 25 and 39 years old in good health. The chain uses TRBV4-3 and TRBJ2-1; the D gene cannot be resolved reliably. Sequencing was carried out using memory CD4+ T cells sorted from blood. The cell subset or site label for this specimen denotes: CD45RA-negative fraction. Here is the DNA: TGCGCCAGCAGCCGCCTGGAAAACAATGAGCAGTTCTTC. Its translation is CASSRLENNEQFF.